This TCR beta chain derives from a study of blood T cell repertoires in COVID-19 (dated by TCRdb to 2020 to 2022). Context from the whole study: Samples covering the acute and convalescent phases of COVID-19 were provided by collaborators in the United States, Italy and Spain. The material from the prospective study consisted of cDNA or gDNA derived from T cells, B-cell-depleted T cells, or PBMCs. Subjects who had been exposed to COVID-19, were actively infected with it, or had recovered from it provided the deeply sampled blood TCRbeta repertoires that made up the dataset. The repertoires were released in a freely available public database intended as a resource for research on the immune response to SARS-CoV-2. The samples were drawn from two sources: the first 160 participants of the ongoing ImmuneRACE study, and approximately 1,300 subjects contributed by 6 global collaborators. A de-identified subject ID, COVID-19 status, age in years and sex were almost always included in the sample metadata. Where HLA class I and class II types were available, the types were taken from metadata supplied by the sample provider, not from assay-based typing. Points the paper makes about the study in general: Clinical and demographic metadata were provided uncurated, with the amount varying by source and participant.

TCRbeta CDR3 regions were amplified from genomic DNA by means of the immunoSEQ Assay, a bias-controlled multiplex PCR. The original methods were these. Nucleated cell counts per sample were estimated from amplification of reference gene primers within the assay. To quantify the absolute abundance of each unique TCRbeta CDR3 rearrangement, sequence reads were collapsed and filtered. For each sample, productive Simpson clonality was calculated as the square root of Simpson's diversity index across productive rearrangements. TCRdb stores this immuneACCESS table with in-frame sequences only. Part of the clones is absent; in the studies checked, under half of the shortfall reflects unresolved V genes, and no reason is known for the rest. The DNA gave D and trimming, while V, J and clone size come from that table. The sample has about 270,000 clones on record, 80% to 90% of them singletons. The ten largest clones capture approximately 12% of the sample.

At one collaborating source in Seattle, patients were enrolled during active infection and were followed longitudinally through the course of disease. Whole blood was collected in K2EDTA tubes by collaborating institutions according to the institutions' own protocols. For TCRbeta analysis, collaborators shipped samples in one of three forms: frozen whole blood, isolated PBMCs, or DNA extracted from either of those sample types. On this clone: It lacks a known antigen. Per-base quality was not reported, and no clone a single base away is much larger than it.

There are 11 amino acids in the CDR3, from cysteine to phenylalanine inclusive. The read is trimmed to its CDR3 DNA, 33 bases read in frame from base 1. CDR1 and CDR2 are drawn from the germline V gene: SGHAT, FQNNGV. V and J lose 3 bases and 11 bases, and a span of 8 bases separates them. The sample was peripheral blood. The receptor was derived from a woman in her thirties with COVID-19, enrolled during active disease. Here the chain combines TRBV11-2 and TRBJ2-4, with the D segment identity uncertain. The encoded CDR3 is CASSFMGLQYF. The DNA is TGTGCCAGCAGCTTTATGGGCCTTCAGTACTTC.